This T cell receptor (beta chain) was observed in a study of T-cell reconstitution after alpha-beta-depleted transplantation in children. The CDR3 has 14 residues. V lost 6 bases to trimming and J lost 4 bases; unmatched junction nucleotides: 5. The TCRbeta library was prepared with unique molecular identifiers. TCRdb reprocessed the PCR reads via MiXCR and lists one record per CDR3 protein. The table has hundreds of thousands of distinct CDR3 sequences, about 14% seen once. The source is a human donor who donated a stem cell graft to a child with Fanconi anemia. This chain links TRBV12-3 or TRBV12-4 with TRBJ1-5; the match to TRBD1 covers 8 bases. The sequencing here drew on PBMCs, taken from the stem cell graft. The DNA for the CDR3 is TGTGCCAGCAGGACAGGGGTCGGGAATCAGCCCCAGCATTTT. This gives the protein CASRTGVGNQPQHF.